This T cell receptor beta chain stems from a study of T cells in Graves' hyperthyroidism and ophthalmopathy. This clonotype came up a few times. Antigen specificity is unknown. When ophthalmopathy did not progress within 18 months, Graves' hyperthyroidism was considered stable. Reasons for excluding patients were uncontrolled infection, other autoimmune disease, pregnancy or lactation. The V and J ends lost 4 bases and 0 bases respectively, with 11 bases between them. Germline V gene lookup returns CDR1 SGHRS and CDR2 YFSETQ. CDR3 size: 15 residues. The TCR beta CDR3 regions underwent amplification using RNA transcripts as the source. A set of HTBI primers served as the primers for a first-round RT-PCR of the TCR CDR3. TCRdb recomputed calls from the multiplex PCR reads with MiXCR, one row per CDR3 protein. This table holds more than 300,000 distinct CDR3 sequences, approximately 14% found once. Study-level points and caveats: Blood samples included most of the expanded thyroid clonotypes exceeding 0.001. Stable hyperthyroidism and ophthalmopathy were separated using 13 V-J signatures.

This sequence originates from a woman aged 25 to 39 with Graves' hyperthyroidism. The rearrangement joins TRBV5-1 to TRBJ1-3; the D is unclear. The sample consisted of blood. The CDR3 nucleotides read TGCGCCAGCAGCCCCCCGGACCGCTCTGGAAACACCATATATTTT. Translation gives CASSPPDRSGNTIYF. Full variable domain (rest looked up from reference TRBV5-1 and TRBJ1-3): KAGVTQTPRYLIKTRGQQVTLSCSPISGHRSVSWYQQTPGQGLQFLFEYFSETQRNKGNFPGRFSGRQFSNSRSEMNVSTLELGDSALYLCASSPPDRSGNTIYFGEGSWLTVV.